This T cell receptor (beta chain) was recovered during a study of early T cells in non-severe SARS-CoV-2 infection. Study-level points and caveats: Anti-spike CD8 specificities were favored by VDJdb matching, whose results missed private and CD4 specificities.

The V and J ends lost 6 bases and 4 bases, in that order; junction bases with no gene match: 8. The germline gives CDR1 SGHTA, CDR2 FQGNSA. The CDR3 spans 15 residues. As regards this clonotype: Its specificity is not known.

Separate cDNA molecules each had unique molecular identifiers attached to them. TCRdb reprocessed the 5' RACE reads with MiXCR, giving one entry per CDR3 protein. Of fewer than 85,000 distinct CDR3 sequences in the sample, about 11% were seen once. The rearrangement joins TRBV7-2 to TRBJ2-4; TRBD1 matches at 8 bases. The source material was whole blood, sampled at baseline. This receptor was taken from an adult who was a healthcare worker with PCR-confirmed SARS-CoV-2 infection or an uninfected control (not recorded which). CDR3 sequence: CASSTTGERKNIQYF. The CDR3 DNA sequence: TGTGCCAGCAGTACGACAGGGGAGAGGAAAAACATTCAGTACTTC.